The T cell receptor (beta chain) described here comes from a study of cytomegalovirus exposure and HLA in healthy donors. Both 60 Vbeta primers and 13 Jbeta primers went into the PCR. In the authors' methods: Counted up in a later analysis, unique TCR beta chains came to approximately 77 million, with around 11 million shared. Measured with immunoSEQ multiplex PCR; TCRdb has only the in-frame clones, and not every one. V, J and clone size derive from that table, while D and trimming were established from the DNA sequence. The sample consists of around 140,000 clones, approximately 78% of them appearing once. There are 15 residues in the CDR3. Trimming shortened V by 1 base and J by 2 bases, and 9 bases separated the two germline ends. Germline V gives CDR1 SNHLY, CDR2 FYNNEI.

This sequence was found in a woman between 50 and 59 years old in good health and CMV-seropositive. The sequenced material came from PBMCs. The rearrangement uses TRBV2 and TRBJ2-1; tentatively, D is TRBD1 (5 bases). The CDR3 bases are TGTGCCAGCAGTGAAGTTACAGGAACCTACAATGAGCAGTTCTTC. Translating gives CASSEVTGTYNEQFF.